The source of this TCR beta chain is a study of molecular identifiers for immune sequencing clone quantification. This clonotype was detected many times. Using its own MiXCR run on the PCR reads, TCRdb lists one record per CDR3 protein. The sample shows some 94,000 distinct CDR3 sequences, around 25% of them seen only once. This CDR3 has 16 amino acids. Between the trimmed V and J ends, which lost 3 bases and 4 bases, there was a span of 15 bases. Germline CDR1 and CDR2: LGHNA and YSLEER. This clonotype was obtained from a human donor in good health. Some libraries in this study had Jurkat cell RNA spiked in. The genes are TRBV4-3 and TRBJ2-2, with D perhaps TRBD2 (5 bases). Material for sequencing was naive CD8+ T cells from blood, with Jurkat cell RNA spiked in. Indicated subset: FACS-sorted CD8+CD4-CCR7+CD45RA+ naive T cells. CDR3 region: CASSQPVFGVTGELFF. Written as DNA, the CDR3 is TGCGCCAGCAGCCAGCCCGTCTTCGGGGTCACCGGGGAGCTGTTTTTT.